A single sample is the source of the 16 T cell receptor beta chains below, sequenced in a study of cytomegalovirus exposure and HLA in healthy donors. Vbeta (60) and Jbeta (13) primers were used in the PCR. The assay was immunoSEQ multiplex PCR, and TCRdb's table has in-frame clones only and misses some. The table has 130,000 to 150,000 clones, around 79% seen once. Sequenced material: PBMCs. The receptor set was obtained from a male donor in good health and CMV-seronegative.

This chain uses TRBV19 with TRBJ1-5; 8 positions match TRBD1. Germline V gene lookup returns CDR1 LNHDA and CDR2 SQIVND (reference sequence). The CDR3 is made up of 15 amino acids. V dropped 6 bases and J dropped 5; count of bases not matched to a gene: 9. Here the CDR3 DNA reads TGTGCCAGTAGCTTGGACAGGGCTATGGATCAGCCCCAGCATTTT. It codes for CASSLDRAMDQPQHF.

The chain has TRBV7-3 and TRBJ2-3, with 10 positions matching TRBD1. The germline CDR1 and CDR2 sequences are SGHTA and FQGTGA. CDR3 length: 16 residues. Trimming took 4 bases from V and 3 from J; bases not matched to a gene: 7. CDR3 amino acids: CASSSPLGQGTDTQYF. The CDR3 nucleotides are TGTGCCAGCAGCTCTCCCTTGGGACAGGGGACAGATACGCAGTATTTT. Full variable domain (outside the CDR3, taken from reference TRBV7-3 and TRBJ2-3): GAGVSQTPSNKVTEKGKYVELRCDPISGHTALYWYRQSLGQGPEFLIYFQGTGAADDSGLPNDRFFAVRPEGSVSTLKIQRTERGDSAVYLCASSSPLGQGTDTQYFGPGTRLTVL.

This sequence joins TRBV6-5 and TRBJ2-1, with TRBD2 as a possible D gene (5 bases). Trimming removed 5 bases at V and 6 bases at J, with 14 bases between. Germline V lookup: CDR1 MNHEY, CDR2 SVGAGI. The CDR3 spans 14 residues. The CDR3 DNA sequence: TGTGCCAGCAGTAACGGGGTGAGGGCCAATGAGCAGTTCTTC. Amino acid sequence: CASSNGVRANEQFF.

The CDR3 DNA follows: TGTGCCAGCAGCTTAGCATCCGTTAGCTCCAATGAGCAGTTCTTC. As protein: CASSLASVSSNEQFF. The genes are TRBV7-8 and TRBJ2-1; D is uncertain. This CDR3 comprises 15 residues. V lost 0 bases to trimming and J lost 6 bases, with 12 bases between them. Germline-derived CDR1 and CDR2 are SGHVS and FQNEAQ. The full variable domain, its missing parts supplied by reference TRBV7-8 and TRBJ2-1, is GAGVSQSPRYKVAKRGQDVALRCDPISGHVSLFWYQQALGQGPEFLTYFQNEAQLDKSGLPSDRFFAERPEGSVSTLKIQRTQQEDSAVYLCASSLASVSSNEQFFGPGTRLTVL.

CDR3 coding DNA: TGTGCCCGGACAGCGGACTCCTACAATGAGCAGTTCTTC. This sequence encodes CARTADSYNEQFF. The chain uses TRBV30 and TRBJ2-1; a possible D gene is TRBD1 (6 bases). The length of the CDR3 is 13 residues. Trimming left V 8 bases short and J 0 bases short, with 11 bases between. Germline V gene lookup returns CDR1 GTSNPN and CDR2 SVGIG (reference sequence).

This clone was picked up a small number of times. The rearrangement joins TRBV9 to TRBJ1-1; D gene ambiguous. The germline V gene encodes CDR1 SGDLS and CDR2 YYNGEE. Trimming removed 3 bases from V and 1 base from J, with 10 bases in between. The CDR3 extends over 14 amino acids. The CDR3 region is CASSENSGNTEAFF. The CDR3 region has the DNA TGTGCCAGCAGCGAAAACTCCGGGAACACTGAAGCTTTCTTT.

This chain uses TRBV29-1 with TRBJ1-1, with D uncertain. CDR3 length: 14 residues. Trimming shortened V by 4 bases and J by 2 bases, and 14 bases separated the two germline ends. Germline V gene data show CDR1 as SQVTM and CDR2 as ANQGSEA. The CDR3: CSVVSLLRNTEAFF. In nucleotides, the CDR3 is TGCAGCGTTGTTAGCTTATTACGAAACACTGAAGCTTTCTTT.

J is TRBJ1-3 and V is TRBV6-1; no definite D call. V shed 4 bases and J shed 0 bases, with 16 bases lying between them. CDR1 is MNHNS and CDR2 is SASEGT in the germline V gene. CDR3 size: 17 residues. The CDR3 protein is CASSATSSPYSGNTIYF. Written as DNA, the CDR3 is TGTGCCAGCAGTGCGACTTCCAGCCCGTACTCTGGAAACACCATATATTTT.

The V gene is TRBV29-1, the J gene TRBJ2-7; D call uncertain. V was cut by 4 bases and J by 3 bases, with 16 bases left in between. Germline lookup yields CDR1 SQVTM and CDR2 ANQGSEA. CDR3 length equals 14 residues. The CDR3 loop reads CSVVKEIPDYEQYF. DNA of the CDR3: TGCAGCGTTGTTAAGGAGATCCCGGACTACGAGCAGTACTTC.

This clone was observed a single time. The chain couples TRBV11-2 to TRBJ2-1; 11 bases agree with TRBD2. The CDR3 loop spans 16 amino acids. Germline trimming cut 5 bases from V and 4 bases from J; bases unmatched to any gene: 7. Germline V lookup: CDR1 SGHAT, CDR2 FQNNGV. DNA for the CDR3: TGTGCCAGCAGCCGTTCCGGGACTAGCGGATACAATGAGCAGTTCTTC. Its translation: CASSRSGTSGYNEQFF.

This clone was counted once. This chain links TRBV15 with TRBJ2-1; D is possibly TRBD1 (5 bases). The CDR3 has 12 amino acids. V was clipped by 4 bases and J by 6 bases, with 7 bases between them. Germline CDR1 reads LNHNV; CDR2 reads YYDKDF (reference sequence). CDR3 residues: CATSNTGNEQFF. Here the CDR3 DNA reads TGTGCCACCAGCAACACAGGCAATGAGCAGTTCTTC.

CDR3 sequence: CASSPPSGITDTQYF. CDR3 bases: TGTGCCAGCAGCCCCCCTAGCGGAATCACAGATACGCAGTATTTT. The chain uses TRBV7-9 and TRBJ2-3; the match to TRBD2 covers 7 bases. V lost 5 bases, J lost 2 bases, and 7 bases stayed unmatched. This CDR3 is 15 amino acids long. Germline-derived CDR1 and CDR2 are SEHNR and FQNEAQ (reference sequence).

The chain is built from TRBV9 and TRBJ2-7, with D possibly TRBD1 on 8 matching bases. V was clipped by 2 bases and J by 4 bases, with 22 bases between them. The CDR3 totals 17 residues. The germline CDR1 and CDR2 sequences are SGDLS and YYNGEE. CDR3 residues: CASSVGAGGGSGYEQYF. CDR3 sequence (DNA): TGTGCCAGCAGCGTTGGCGCAGGGGGCGGGAGTGGGTACGAGCAGTACTTC.

The rearrangement uses TRBV5-1 and TRBJ2-7, with a possible D match to TRBD1 (6 bases). The CDR3 consists of 13 residues. CDR1 is SGHRS and CDR2 is YFSETQ in the germline V gene. V gave up 4 bases and J gave up 7 bases, with 15 bases separating them. CDR3 in DNA: TGCGCCAGCAGCCTTGGGACAACCGGGGAGCAGTACTTC. It specifies CASSLGTTGEQYF.

The chain has TRBV2 and TRBJ1-1; perhaps TRBD1 as D (6 bases). V dropped 6 bases and J dropped 5 bases, with 10 bases sitting between them. CDR3 size: 12 residues. From germline, CDR1 is SNHLY and CDR2 FYNNEI. The CDR3 DNA sequence: TGTGCCAGCAGAGGGGGAAGGACTGAAGCTTTCTTT. Its protein product is CASRGGRTEAFF.

This chain links TRBV27 with TRBJ2-7, with 7 bases aligning to TRBD1. Germline CDR1 MNHEY, CDR2 SMNVEV (reference sequence). The J segment lost 3 bases and the V segment lost 6 bases, leaving 5 bases of the junction unmatched. CDR3 length equals 13 residues. This chain's CDR3 is CASRQGIYYEQYF. DNA of the CDR3: TGTGCCAGCAGACAGGGGATCTACTACGAGCAGTACTTC.